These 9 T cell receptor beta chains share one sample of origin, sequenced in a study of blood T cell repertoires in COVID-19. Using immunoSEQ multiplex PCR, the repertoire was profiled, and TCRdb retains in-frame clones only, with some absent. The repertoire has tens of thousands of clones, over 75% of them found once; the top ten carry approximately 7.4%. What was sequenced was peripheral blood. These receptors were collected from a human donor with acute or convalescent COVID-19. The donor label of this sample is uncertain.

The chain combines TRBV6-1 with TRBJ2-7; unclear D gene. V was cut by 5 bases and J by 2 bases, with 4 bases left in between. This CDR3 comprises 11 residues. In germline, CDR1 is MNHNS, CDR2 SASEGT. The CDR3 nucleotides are TGTGCCAGCAGTAATACCTACGAGCAGTACTTC. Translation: CASSNTYEQYF.

The CDR3 is CASTGALNTGELFF. The CDR3 coding sequence is TGTGCCAGCACAGGGGCCCTGAACACCGGGGAGCTGTTTTTT. The chain has TRBV28 and TRBJ2-2, with D possibly being TRBD1 (6 bases). Deletions cut 7 bases from V and 1 base from J, with 10 bases between. The CDR3 is 14 residues long. Per the germline V gene, CDR1 is MDHEN and CDR2 is SYDVKM. The variable domain in full, completed from reference TRBV28 and TRBJ2-2, reads DVKVTQSSRYLVKRTGEKVFLECVQDMDHENMFWYRQDPGLGLRLIYFSYDVKMKEKGDIPEGYSVSREKKERFSLILESASTNQTSMYLCASTGALNTGELFFGEGSRLTVL.

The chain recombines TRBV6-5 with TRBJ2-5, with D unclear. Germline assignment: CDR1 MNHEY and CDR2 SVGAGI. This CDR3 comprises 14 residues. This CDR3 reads CASRLGSLQETQYF. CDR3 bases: TGTGCATCGAGACTGGGTAGCCTCCAAGAGACCCAGTACTTC.

The CDR3 protein is CASSYSPTDRVVSSNQPQHF. The CDR3 coding sequence is TGTGCCAGCAGTTACTCGCCGACGGACAGGGTTGTTTCTAGCAATCAGCCCCAGCATTTT. The rearrangement joins TRBV6-2 or TRBV6-3 to TRBJ1-5; TRBD1 matches 8 bases. CDR3 size: 20 residues. From germline, CDR1 is MNHEY and CDR2 SVGEGT. Trimming took 0 bases from V and 0 from J; bases not matched to a gene: 13.

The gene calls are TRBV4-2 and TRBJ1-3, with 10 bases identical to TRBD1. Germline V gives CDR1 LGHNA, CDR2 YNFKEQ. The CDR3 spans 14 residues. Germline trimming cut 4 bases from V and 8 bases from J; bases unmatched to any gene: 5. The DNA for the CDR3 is TGTGCCAGCAGCCCCGGGACAGGGGAGGACACCATATATTTT. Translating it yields CASSPGTGEDTIYF.

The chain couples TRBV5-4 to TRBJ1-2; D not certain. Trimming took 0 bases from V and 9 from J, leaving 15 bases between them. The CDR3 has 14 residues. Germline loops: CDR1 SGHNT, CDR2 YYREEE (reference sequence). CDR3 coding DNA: TGTGCCAGCAGCTTGGTGAGGGCCCCGGGGAGCTACACCTTC. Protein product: CASSLVRAPGSYTF.

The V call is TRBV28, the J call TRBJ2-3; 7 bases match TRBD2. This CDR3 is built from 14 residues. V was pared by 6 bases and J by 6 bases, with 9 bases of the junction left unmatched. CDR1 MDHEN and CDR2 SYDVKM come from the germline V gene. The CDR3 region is CASSRMAGGDTQYF. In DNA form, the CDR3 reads TGTGCCAGCAGCCGAATGGCCGGGGGGGATACGCAGTATTTT.

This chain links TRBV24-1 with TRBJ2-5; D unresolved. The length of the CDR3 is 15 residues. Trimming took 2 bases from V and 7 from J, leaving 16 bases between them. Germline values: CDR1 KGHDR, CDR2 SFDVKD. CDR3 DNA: TGTGCCACCAGTGATTCTAAATCGTTCCGTGGGACCCAGTACTTC. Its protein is CATSDSKSFRGTQYF.

Here the CDR3 DNA reads TGTGCCAGCAGCTTAGCGGGGACTCAAGAGACCCAGTACTTC. As protein: CASSLAGTQETQYF. V and J are TRBV7-2 and TRBJ2-5, with a weak D call TRBD2 (6 bases). Per germline, CDR1 SGHTA and CDR2 FQGNSA. The CDR3 has 14 residues. The ends were cut back, 0 bases at V and 2 bases at J, with 7 bases in the middle.